The present TCR beta chain was sequenced within a study of T cell responses to AZD1222 COVID-19 vaccine. General observations from the study: Donors in the cohort were predominantly white British and more often female, and clonal diversity was possibly underestimated. CD4 TCRs covered the whole spike, strongest at regions 160-218 and 743-854.

The CDR3 has 13 residues. Trimming removed 3 bases at V and 1 base at J, with 7 bases between. Germline values: CDR1 SGHRS, CDR2 YFSETQ. Only in-frame clones appear in the TCRdb table, and some are missing; sequencing was by immunoSEQ multiplex PCR. Of under 200,000 clones in the sample, more than 80% were seen once. To note about this clone: The antigen is undetermined.

The sequenced sample was peripheral blood, obtained 28 days after the second dose of the MenACWY control vaccine. This chain links TRBV5-1 with TRBJ1-1; D not resolved. This receptor was taken from an adult who received the MenACWY meningococcal vaccine as a control. In DNA form, the CDR3 reads TGCGCCAGCAGCTGGGCCTGGAACACTGAAGCTTTCTTT. Encoded protein: CASSWAWNTEAFF.